Listed below are T cell receptor beta chains from one sample, sequenced in a study of cytomegalovirus exposure and HLA in healthy donors. Here immunoSEQ multiplex PCR was the method, and the copy in TCRdb shows in-frame clones only, minus some. The sample lists fewer than 70,000 clones, about 93% seen once, with roughly 3% in the top ten. The specimen sequenced was PBMCs. Receptors were obtained from a man aged 18-30 years in good health and CMV-seronegative. CDR3s include the opening cysteine and the closing phenylalanine or tryptophan. The D gene is left open where the match is weak. The size of a clone is reported for some rows only, either as once, few or many, or as a class for expanded clones.

>TRBD2|TRBJ2-1|TRBV27|-
TGTGCCAGCAGTCCCTTAGCGGGAGCCGTCCATGAGCAGTTCTTC
CASSPLAGAVHEQFF
>TRBD2|TRBJ2-1|TRBV7-9|-
TGTGCCAGCAGCTTAGTCCCCGACCTAGCGGAAAACTACAATGAGCAGTTCTTC
CASSLVPDLAENYNEQFF
>TRBD2|TRBJ2-7|TRBV19|-
TGTGCCAGTAGTCCGTCGGGGCTAGCGGGGGCGTACGAGCAGTACTTC
CASSPSGLAGAYEQYF
>-|TRBJ2-1|TRBV7-2|-
TGTGCCAGCGGGCTTAGGGAGCAGTTCTTC
CASGLREQFF
>TRBD2|TRBJ2-2|TRBV2|-
TGTGCCAGCATGCGGACTAGAGACACCGGGGAGCTGTTTTTT
CASMRTRDTGELFF
>-|TRBJ1-5|TRBV19|-
TGTGCCAGTAGTATTCAACGAGGACAGATGAATCAGCCCCAGCATTTT
CASSIQRGQMNQPQHF
>-|TRBJ1-2|TRBV11-2|-
TGTGCCAGCAGCCCCGGGACAACTCTTTGGGGCTACACCTTC
CASSPGTTLWGYTF
>-|TRBJ1-2|TRBV5-1|-
TGCGCCAGCAGCTCCTACAGGGATGGGACTAACTATGGCTACACCTTC
CASSSYRDGTNYGYTF
>-|TRBJ2-3|TRBV28|-
TGTGCCAGCAGCAATGTGGGGGAGGGCACAGATACGCAGTATTTT
CASSNVGEGTDTQYF
>-|TRBJ1-1|TRBV6-5|-
TGTGCCAGCAGTTGGGGCGGGGGCACTGAAGCTTTCTTT
CASSWGGGTEAFF
>TRBD2|TRBJ2-7|TRBV29-1|-
TGCAGCGTTGTGGGCGGGAGGGCCTACGAGCAGTACTTC
CSVVGGRAYEQYF
>-|TRBJ2-6|TRBV4-1|few
TGCGCCAGCAGCCAAGATCGGGGGACTGGGGCCAACGTCCTGACTTTC
CASSQDRGTGANVLTF
>-|TRBJ2-3|TRBV15|once
TGTGCCACCAGCAGAGGTGGGGGGACTAGCACAGATACGCAGTATTTT
CATSRGGGTSTDTQYF
>TRBD2|TRBJ2-1|TRBV28|-
TGTGCCAGCAGTTTGAGACCCGCTAGCGGCTACAATGAGCAGTTCTTC
CASSLRPASGYNEQFF
>TRBD2|TRBJ2-3|TRBV11-2|-
TGTGCCAGCAGCCGTTCCGGGACTAGCGGGAGGCGGGGTGGAGATACGCAGTATTTT
CASSRSGTSGRRGGDTQYF
>TRBD2|TRBJ2-2|TRBV7-2|-
TGTGCCAGCAGCTTTAGGGGGACTAGCGGGAACACCGGGGAGCTGTTTTTT
CASSFRGTSGNTGELFF
>-|TRBJ2-1|TRBV25-1|-
TGTGCCAGCGGGGCAGTGGGGAAAGACAATGAGCAGTTCTTC
CASGAVGKDNEQFF
>TRBD2|TRBJ2-1|TRBV25-1|-
TGTGCCAGCAGCTACAAAGGGACTAGCTCCTACAATGAGCAGTTCTTC
CASSYKGTSSYNEQFF
>-|TRBJ1-1|TRBV18|-
TGTGCCAGCTCACCTCGGGACATCTTGAACACTGAAGCTTTCTTT
CASSPRDILNTEAFF
>TRBD1|TRBJ2-5|TRBV18|few
TGTGCCAGCTCATACACAGGGGGAGAGACCCAGTACTTC
CASSYTGGETQYF
>TRBD1|TRBJ1-2|TRBV9|-
TGTGCCAGCAGCGCCTCGGGACAGAGCGCTAACTATGGCTACACCTTC
CASSASGQSANYGYTF
>TRBD2|TRBJ2-5|TRBV5-1|-
TGCGCCAGCAGCTTGGGACTAGCGGGAGAAAGAAGGCAAGAGACCCAGTACTTC
CASSLGLAGERRQETQYF
>TRBD1|TRBJ2-1|TRBV6-1|-
TGTGCCAGCAGCAGACAGGGTGGGTCCTACAATGAGCAGTTCTTC
CASSRQGGSYNEQFF
>TRBD1|TRBJ2-7|TRBV28|-
TGTGCCAGCAGTCTGCCGTTCGGACAGGGGGCATCCTACGAGCAGTACTTC
CASSLPFGQGASYEQYF
>-|TRBJ1-2|TRBV5-6|few
TGTGCCAGCAGCTTGACAGGGATGCGGTCCGGCTACACCTTC
CASSLTGMRSGYTF